Sequencing of this T cell receptor beta chain was carried out in a study of blood T cell repertoires in COVID-19. Across the whole study: The analysed material was cDNA or gDNA that came from T cells, B-cell-depleted T cells, or PBMCs.

Sequencing was performed with immunoSEQ multiplex PCR; in TCRdb, only in-frame clones are kept and a portion is missing. Among approximately 27,000 clones listed, around 83% were seen once. The CDR3 length is 12 residues. V trimming: 5 bases; J trimming: 6 bases; junction bases outside the gene matches: 2. The V gene's germline CDR1 is SNHLY and CDR2 FYNNEI. The V and J genes are TRBV2 and TRBJ2-7, with 9 bases lining up with TRBD1. The clonotype was recovered from a human donor in a cohort sampled during active COVID-19. The material sequenced was peripheral blood. The CDR3 DNA reads as TGTGCCAGCAGTTTGGACAGGGGCGAGCAGTACTTC. The encoded protein is CASSLDRGEQYF.